Listed below are T cell receptor beta chains from one sample, sequenced in a study of T cells in Graves' hyperthyroidism and ophthalmopathy. In TCRdb, the multiplex PCR reads were re-called with MiXCR into one record per CDR3 protein. The sample carries roughly 400,000 distinct CDR3 sequences, 25% recorded once. Source material: blood. The receptors originated from a man aged 50 to 60 with Graves' hyperthyroidism. The conserved cysteine and the conserved F or W are not part of the CDR3 here. The order of the fields is V gene, CDR3 protein.

>TRBV20-1
SAQTSGSSYEQY
>TRBV2
ASSDRDRGYNEQF
>TRBV18
ASSPTQIYSSQPQH
>TRBV28
ASSFHRQGLREQY
>TRBV20-1
SAGGQGGGVNTIY
>TRBV27
ASRTLAFNEQF
>TRBV19
ASSMGGRSSSPLH
>TRBV7-9
ASSLVADQDIQY
>TRBV6-1
ASSDRGIYEQY
>TRBV12-3/TRBV12-4
ASSRSGSGTDTQY
>TRBV6-1
ASSEDSYSYEQY
>TRBV20-1
SARFDTNTEAF
>TRBV5-1
ASSTSGTSTGTQY
>TRBV15
ATSRAGQGNTGELF
>TRBV5-1
ASRRGGQTTNEKLF
>TRBV27
ASSPRTAVDTQY
>TRBV5-1
ASSLSTREIGELF
>TRBV12-3/TRBV12-4
ASSFGLVQPQH
>TRBV2
ASKAEGGDYGYT
>TRBV29-1
SVANRGDSTDTQY
>TRBV11-2
ASSLDAELNTEAF
>TRBV30
AWSRGRNQPQH
>TRBV18
ASSPVASGKYNEQF
>TRBV20-1
SALNPNRKDTGELF
>TRBV30
AWSRGSNSPLH
>TRBV28
ASSAAGRVNYGYT
>TRBV5-1
ASSYRSGSDTQY